This T cell receptor (beta chain) is from a study of blood T cells in healthy people across ages. Study-wide results and caveats: There was no known CMV status for donors, so expanded clonotype changes were possibly confounded. The study found TCR beta diversity correlated strongly with naive T cell percentage. The lack of PBMC sorting stopped any conclusive naive versus antigen-experienced comparison.

Concerning this clonotype: As yet, its antigen is unknown.

There are 14 residues in the CDR3. Per germline, CDR1 SGHKS and CDR2 YYEKEE (reference sequence). V gave up 3 bases and J gave up 11 bases, with 20 bases separating them. Through a sample-barcoded 5' primer and a J-beta primer mix, a second PCR was run for about 6 to 11 cycles. TCRdb reprocessed the 5' RACE reads with MiXCR, giving one entry per CDR3 protein. The table lists more than 900,000 distinct CDR3 sequences, 25% of them singletons. The same sample was also used in a study of T cells of mothers and their children.

This TCR came from a girl aged 2-10 years in good health. The sequencing input was blood. J is TRBJ2-5 and V is TRBV5-5, with a possible D match to TRBD2 (8 bases). The CDR3 DNA reads TGTGCCAGCAGCTGGGGACAGCCGGGGGGGGAGCAGTACTTC. Translation: CASSWGQPGGEQYF.